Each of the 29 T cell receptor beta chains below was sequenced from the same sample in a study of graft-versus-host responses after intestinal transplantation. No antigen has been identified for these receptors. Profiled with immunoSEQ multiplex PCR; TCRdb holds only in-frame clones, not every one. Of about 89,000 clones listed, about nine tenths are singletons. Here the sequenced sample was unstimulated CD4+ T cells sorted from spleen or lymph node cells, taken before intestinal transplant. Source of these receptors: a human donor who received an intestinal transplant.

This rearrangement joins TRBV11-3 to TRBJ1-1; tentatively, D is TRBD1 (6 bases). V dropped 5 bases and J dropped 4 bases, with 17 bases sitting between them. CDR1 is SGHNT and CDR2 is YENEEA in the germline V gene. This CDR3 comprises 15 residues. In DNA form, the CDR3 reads TGTGCCAGCAGCGGGGGGGGCAGGGGAATCACTGAAGCTTTCTTT. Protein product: CASSGGGRGITEAFF.

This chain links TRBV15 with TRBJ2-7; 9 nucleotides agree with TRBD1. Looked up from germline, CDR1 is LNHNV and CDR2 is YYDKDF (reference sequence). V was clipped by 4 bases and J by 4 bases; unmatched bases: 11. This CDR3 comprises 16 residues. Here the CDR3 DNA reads TGTGCCACCAGCAACCGGGACAGGGATCTGTTATACGAGCAGTACTTC. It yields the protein CATSNRDRDLLYEQYF.

DNA for the CDR3: TGTGCCAGCAGTTACTCGAGGCTAGCGGGGGATGAGCAGTTCTTC. Its protein product is CASSYSRLAGDEQFF. V and J are TRBV6-6 and TRBJ2-1, with 10 bases aligning to TRBD2. The germline V gene has CDR1 MNHNY and CDR2 SVGAGI (reference sequence). This CDR3 region has 15 residues. The ends lost 0 bases at V and 8 bases at J; junction bases unmatched: 4.

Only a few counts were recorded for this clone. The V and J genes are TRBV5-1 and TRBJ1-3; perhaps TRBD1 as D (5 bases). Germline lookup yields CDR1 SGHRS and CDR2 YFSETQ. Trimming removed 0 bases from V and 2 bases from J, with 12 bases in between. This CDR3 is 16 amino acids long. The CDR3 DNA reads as TGCGCCAGCAGCTTGGATGCAGGGAGGCCTGGAAACACCATATATTTT. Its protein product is CASSLDAGRPGNTIYF.

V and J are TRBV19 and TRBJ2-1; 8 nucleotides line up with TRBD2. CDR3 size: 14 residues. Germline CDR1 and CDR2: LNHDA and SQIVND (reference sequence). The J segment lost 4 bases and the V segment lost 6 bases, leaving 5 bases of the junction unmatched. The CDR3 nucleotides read TGTGCCAGTAGCCGACTAGCGTCTTACAATGAGCAGTTCTTC. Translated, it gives CASSRLASYNEQFF. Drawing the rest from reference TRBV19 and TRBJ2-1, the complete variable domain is DGGITQSPKYLFRKEGQNVTLSCEQNLNHDAMYWYRQDPGQGLRLIYYSQIVNDFQKGDIAEGYSVSREKKESFPLTVTSAQKNPTAFYLCASSRLASYNEQFFGPGTRLTVL.

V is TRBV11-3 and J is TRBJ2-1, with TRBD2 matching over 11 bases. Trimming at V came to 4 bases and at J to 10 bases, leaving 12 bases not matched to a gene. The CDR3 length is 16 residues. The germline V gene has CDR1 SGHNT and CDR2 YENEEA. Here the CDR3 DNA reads TGTGCCAGCAGCTCAGATCTAGCGGGGGGCTTCAGGGAGCAGTTCTTC. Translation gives CASSSDLAGGFREQFF.

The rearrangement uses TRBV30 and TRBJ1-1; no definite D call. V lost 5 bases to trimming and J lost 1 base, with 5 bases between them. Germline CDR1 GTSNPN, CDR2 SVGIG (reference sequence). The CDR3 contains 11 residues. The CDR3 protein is CAWAGNTEAFF. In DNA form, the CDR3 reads TGTGCCTGGGCGGGGAACACTGAAGCTTTCTTT.

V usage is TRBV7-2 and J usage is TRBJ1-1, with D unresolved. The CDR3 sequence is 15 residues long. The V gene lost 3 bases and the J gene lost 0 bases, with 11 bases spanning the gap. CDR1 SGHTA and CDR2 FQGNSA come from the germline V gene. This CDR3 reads CASSLMGRVNTEAFF. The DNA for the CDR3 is TGTGCCAGCAGCTTGATGGGGAGGGTGAACACTGAAGCTTTCTTT.

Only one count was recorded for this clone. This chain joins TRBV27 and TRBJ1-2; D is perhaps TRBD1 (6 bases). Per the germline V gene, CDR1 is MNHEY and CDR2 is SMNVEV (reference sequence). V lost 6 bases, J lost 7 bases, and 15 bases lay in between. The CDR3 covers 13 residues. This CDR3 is CASRGGGPRGYTF. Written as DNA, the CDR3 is TGTGCCAGCAGGGGAGGGGGGCCGCGTGGCTACACCTTC.

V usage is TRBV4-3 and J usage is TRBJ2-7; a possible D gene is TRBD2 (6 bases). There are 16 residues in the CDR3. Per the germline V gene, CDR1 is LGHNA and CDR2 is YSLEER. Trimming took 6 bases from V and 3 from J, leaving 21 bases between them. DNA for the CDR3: TGCGCCAGCAGACAGGAGGGGACTCTCTTTCTCTACGAGCAGTACTTC. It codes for CASRQEGTLFLYEQYF.

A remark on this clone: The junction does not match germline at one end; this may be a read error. The CDR3 reads CATSRGPNYNEQFF. Written as DNA, the CDR3 is TGTGCCACCAGCAGAGGGCCCAACTACAATGAGCAGTTCTTC. The chain carries TRBV7-8 and TRBJ2-1, with D possibly TRBD2 on 5 matching bases. The CDR3 is 14 residues long. Germline V gene data show CDR1 as SGHVS and CDR2 as FQNEAQ.

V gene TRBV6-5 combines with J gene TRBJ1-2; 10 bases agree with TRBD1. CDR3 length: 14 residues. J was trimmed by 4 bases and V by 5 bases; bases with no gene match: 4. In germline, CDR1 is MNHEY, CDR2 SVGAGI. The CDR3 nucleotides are TGTGCCAGCAGTCCGACAGGGGGCCGCTATGGCTACACCTTC. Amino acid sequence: CASSPTGGRYGYTF.

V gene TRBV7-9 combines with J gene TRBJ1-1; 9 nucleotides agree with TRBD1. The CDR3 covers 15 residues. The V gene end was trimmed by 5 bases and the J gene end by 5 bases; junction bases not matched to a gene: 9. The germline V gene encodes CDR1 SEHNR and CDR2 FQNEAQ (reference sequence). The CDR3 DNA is TGTGCCAGCAGCCCACGGACAGGGACAGGGACTGAAGCTTTCTTT. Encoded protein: CASSPRTGTGTEAFF.

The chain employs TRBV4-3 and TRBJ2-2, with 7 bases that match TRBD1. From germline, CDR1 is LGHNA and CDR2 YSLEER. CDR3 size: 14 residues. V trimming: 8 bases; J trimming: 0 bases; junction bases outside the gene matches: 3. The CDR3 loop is CASGQEANTGELFF. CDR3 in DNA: TGCGCCAGCGGACAGGAGGCGAACACCGGGGAGCTGTTTTTT.

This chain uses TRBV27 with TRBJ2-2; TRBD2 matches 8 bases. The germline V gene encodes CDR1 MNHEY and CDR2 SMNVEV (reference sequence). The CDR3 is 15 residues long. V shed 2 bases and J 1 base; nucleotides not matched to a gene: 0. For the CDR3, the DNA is TGTGCCAGCAGTTTACTAGCGGGGAACACCGGGGAGCTGTTTTTT. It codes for CASSLLAGNTGELFF.

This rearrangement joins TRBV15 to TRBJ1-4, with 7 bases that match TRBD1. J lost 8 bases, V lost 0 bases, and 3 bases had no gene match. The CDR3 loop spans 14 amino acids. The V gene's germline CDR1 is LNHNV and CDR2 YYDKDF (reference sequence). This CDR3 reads CATSRDQGEEKLFF. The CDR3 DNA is TGTGCCACCAGCAGAGATCAGGGGGAGGAAAAACTGTTTTTT.

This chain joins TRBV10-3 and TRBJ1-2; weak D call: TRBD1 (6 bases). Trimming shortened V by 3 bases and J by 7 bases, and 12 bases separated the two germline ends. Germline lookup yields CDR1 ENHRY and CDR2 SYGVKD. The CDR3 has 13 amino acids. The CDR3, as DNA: TGTGCCATCAGTGAAGGGGGGGGCAGTGGCTACACCTTC. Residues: CAISEGGGSGYTF.

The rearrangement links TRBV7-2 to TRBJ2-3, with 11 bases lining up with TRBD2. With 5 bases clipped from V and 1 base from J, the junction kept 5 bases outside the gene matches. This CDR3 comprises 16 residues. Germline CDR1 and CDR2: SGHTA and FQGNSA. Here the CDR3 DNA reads TGTGCCAGCAGCAAACCGGGACTAGCGGGCACAGATACGCAGTATTTT. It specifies CASSKPGLAGTDTQYF.

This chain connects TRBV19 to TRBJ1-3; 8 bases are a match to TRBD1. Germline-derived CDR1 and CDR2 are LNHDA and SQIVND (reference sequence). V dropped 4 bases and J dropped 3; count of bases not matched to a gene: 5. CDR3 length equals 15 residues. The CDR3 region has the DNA TGTGCCAGTAGTACCCGGACAGGGCGTGGAAACACCATATATTTT. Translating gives CASSTRTGRGNTIYF.

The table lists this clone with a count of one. The CDR3 is CASSPRAGQGGWTPGYTF. CDR3 nucleotides: TGTGCCAGCAGCCCCAGGGCGGGACAGGGAGGATGGACGCCCGGCTACACCTTC. The rearrangement uses TRBV7-2 and TRBJ1-2; 9 bases line up with TRBD1. Germline values: CDR1 SGHTA, CDR2 FQGNSA. V lost 5 bases to trimming and J lost 8 bases; unmatched junction nucleotides: 21. CDR3 length: 18 residues. Looking up the rest from reference TRBV7-2 and TRBJ1-2 gives the full variable domain: GAGVSQSPSNKVTEKGKDVELRCDPISGHTALYWYRQSLGQGLEFLIYFQGNSAPDKSGLPSDRFSAERTGGSVSTLTIQRTQQEDSAVYLCASSPRAGQGGWTPGYTFGSGTRLTVV.

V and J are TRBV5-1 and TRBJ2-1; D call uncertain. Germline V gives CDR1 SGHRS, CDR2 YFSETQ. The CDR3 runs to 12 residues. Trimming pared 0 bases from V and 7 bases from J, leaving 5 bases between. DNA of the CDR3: TGCGCCAGCAGCTTGGTATTAAATGAGCAGTTCTTC. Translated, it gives CASSLVLNEQFF.

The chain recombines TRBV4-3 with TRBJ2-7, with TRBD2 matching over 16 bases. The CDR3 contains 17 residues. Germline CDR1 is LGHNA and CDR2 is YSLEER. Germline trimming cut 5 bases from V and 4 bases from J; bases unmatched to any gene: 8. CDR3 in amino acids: CASSIGTSGGAGYEQYF. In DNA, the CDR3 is TGCGCCAGCAGCATCGGGACTAGCGGGGGGGCTGGGTACGAGCAGTACTTC.

The CDR3 region is CASSVHLEAFF. In nucleotides, the CDR3 is TGTGCCAGCAGTGTACACCTTGAAGCTTTCTTT. This chain links TRBV28 with TRBJ1-1; D remains ambiguous. Germline V lookup: CDR1 MDHEN, CDR2 SYDVKM. This CDR3 region has 11 residues. Trimming pared 5 bases from V and 7 bases from J, leaving 8 bases between.

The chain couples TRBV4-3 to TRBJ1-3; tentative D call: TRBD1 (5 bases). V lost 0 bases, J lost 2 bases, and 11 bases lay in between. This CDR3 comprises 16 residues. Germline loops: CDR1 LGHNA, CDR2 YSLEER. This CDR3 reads CASSQEGGSAGNTIYF. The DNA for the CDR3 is TGCGCCAGCAGCCAAGAGGGGGGGAGTGCTGGAAACACCATATATTTT.

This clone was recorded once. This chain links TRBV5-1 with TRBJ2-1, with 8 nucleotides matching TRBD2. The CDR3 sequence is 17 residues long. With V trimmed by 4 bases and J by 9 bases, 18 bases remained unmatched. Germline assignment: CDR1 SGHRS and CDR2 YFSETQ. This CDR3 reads CASSIPVAGGALLEQFF. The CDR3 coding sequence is TGCGCCAGCAGCATCCCCGTTGCGGGGGGCGCCCTTCTTGAGCAGTTCTTC.

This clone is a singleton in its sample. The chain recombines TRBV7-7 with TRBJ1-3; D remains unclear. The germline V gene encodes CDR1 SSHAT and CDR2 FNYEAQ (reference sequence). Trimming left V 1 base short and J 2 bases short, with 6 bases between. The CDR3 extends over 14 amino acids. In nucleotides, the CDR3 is TGTGCCAGCAGCTTAGACAGAACTGGAAACACCATATATTTT. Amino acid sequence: CASSLDRTGNTIYF.

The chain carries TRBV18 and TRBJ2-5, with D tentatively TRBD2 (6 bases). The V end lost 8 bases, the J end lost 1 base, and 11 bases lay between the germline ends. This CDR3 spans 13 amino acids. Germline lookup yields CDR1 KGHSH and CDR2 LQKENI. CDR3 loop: CASRRGTQETQYF. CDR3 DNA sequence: TGTGCCAGCCGACGGGGGACCCAAGAGACCCAGTACTTC.

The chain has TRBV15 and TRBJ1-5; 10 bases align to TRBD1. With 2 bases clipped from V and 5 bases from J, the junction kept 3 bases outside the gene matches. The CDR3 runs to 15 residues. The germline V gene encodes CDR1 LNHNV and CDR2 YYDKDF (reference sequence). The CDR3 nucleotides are TGTGCCACCAGCAGAAAGGGGACAGGGGATCAGCCCCAGCATTTT. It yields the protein CATSRKGTGDQPQHF.

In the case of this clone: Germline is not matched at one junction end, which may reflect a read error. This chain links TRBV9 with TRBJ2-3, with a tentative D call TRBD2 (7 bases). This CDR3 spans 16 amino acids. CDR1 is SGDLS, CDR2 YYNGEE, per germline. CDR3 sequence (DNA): TGTGCCAGCAGCGTAGCAGGAGGGGGGGGCACCGATACGCAGTATTTT. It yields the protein CASSVAGGGGTDTQYF.